The 15 T cell receptor beta chains given below trace back to one sample, sequenced in a study of blood T cell repertoires in COVID-19. Sequencing was performed with immunoSEQ multiplex PCR; in TCRdb, only in-frame clones are kept and a portion is missing. The table lists around 250,000 clones, roughly nine tenths of them singletons. Input material: PBMCs or T cells enriched from blood (not recorded which). All receptors come from a human donor in a cohort exposed to, infected with or recovered from COVID-19 (not recorded which). The donor label of this sample is uncertain.

The chain joins TRBV7-6 to TRBJ2-1; tentatively, D is TRBD1 (6 bases). Germline V gene lookup returns CDR1 SGHVS and CDR2 FNYEAQ. The CDR3 spans 13 residues. The V and J ends lost 5 bases and 6 bases respectively, with 11 bases between them. The CDR3 region is CASSTQGSNEQFF. CDR3 DNA: TGTGCCAGCAGCACCCAGGGGAGCAATGAGCAGTTCTTC.

J is TRBJ2-7 and V is TRBV13, with 9 positions matching TRBD1. Looked up from germline, CDR1 is PRHDT and CDR2 is FYEKMQ (reference sequence). After removal of 5 bases from V and 0 bases from J, the junction contained 11 bases not matched to a gene. This CDR3 has 17 amino acids. CDR3 residues: CASSRTNRDRDSYEQYF. CDR3 DNA: TGTGCCAGCAGCCGTACTAACCGGGACAGGGACTCCTACGAGCAGTACTTC.

The V gene is TRBV19, the J gene TRBJ1-5, with 7 nucleotides matching TRBD1. Trimming removed 3 bases from V and 3 bases from J; junction bases left unmatched: 2. Germline values: CDR1 LNHDA, CDR2 SQIVND (reference sequence). The length of the CDR3 is 14 residues. The CDR3 bases are TGTGCCAGTAGTATGACAGGGCCCAATCAGCCCCAGCATTTT. Its translation is CASSMTGPNQPQHF. Full variable domain (remainder filled in from reference TRBV19 and TRBJ1-5): DGGITQSPKYLFRKEGQNVTLSCEQNLNHDAMYWYRQDPGQGLRLIYYSQIVNDFQKGDIAEGYSVSREKKESFPLTVTSAQKNPTAFYLCASSMTGPNQPQHFGDGTRLSIL.

The gene calls are TRBV6-5 and TRBJ1-6; no firm D call. The CDR3 loop spans 14 amino acids. CDR1 and CDR2 from the germline V gene are MNHEY and SVGAGI. Trimming pared 2 bases from V and 9 bases from J, leaving 11 bases between. The CDR3 nucleotides are TGTGCCAGCAGTTACGGCCTAGTAGGTTCACCCCTCCACTTT. Protein: CASSYGLVGSPLHF.

This clone was recorded once. This chain links TRBV4-1 with TRBJ2-3; TRBD2 matches at 10 bases. V dropped 4 bases and J dropped 4; count of bases not matched to a gene: 8. Germline loops: CDR1 MGHRA, CDR2 YSYEKL. The CDR3 is made up of 16 amino acids. This chain's CDR3 is CASSLRSGGSSDTQYF. As DNA, the CDR3 is TGCGCCAGCAGCCTCCGTAGCGGGGGGTCTTCAGATACGCAGTATTTT.

The V call is TRBV5-1, the J call TRBJ2-2; D gene ambiguous. CDR1 and CDR2 from the germline V gene are SGHRS and YFSETQ. CDR3 length: 12 residues. V was trimmed by 5 bases and J by 3 bases, leaving 5 bases between them. Here the CDR3 reads CASSRDTGELFF. The CDR3 DNA reads TGCGCCAGCAGTCGGGACACCGGGGAGCTGTTTTTT.

The CDR3: CSVELSDEKLFF. DNA of the CDR3: TGCAGCGTCGAACTTTCGGATGAAAAACTGTTTTTT. The rearrangement uses TRBV29-1 and TRBJ1-4, with D uncertain. V gave up 6 bases and J gave up 6 bases, with 11 bases separating them. Germline V lookup: CDR1 SQVTM, CDR2 ANQGSEA. The CDR3 runs 12 residues.

This chain uses TRBV9 with TRBJ1-4; no clear D. This CDR3 region has 14 residues. In germline, CDR1 is SGDLS, CDR2 YYNGEE. Trimming shortened V by 0 bases and J by 0 bases, and 3 bases separated the two germline ends. CDR3 in DNA: TGTGCCAGCAGCGTAGCTGCAACTAATGAAAAACTGTTTTTT. Encoded protein: CASSVAATNEKLFF.

The chain has TRBV5-6 and TRBJ1-4, with a possible D match to TRBD1 (5 bases). The V and J ends lost 4 bases and 7 bases respectively, with 17 bases between them. The CDR3 spans 15 residues. In germline, CDR1 is SGHDT, CDR2 YYEEEE. The CDR3 nucleotides are TGTGCCAGCAGCCCGGGGGGGACCTGGGGTGAAAAACTGTTTTTT. Translated: CASSPGGTWGEKLFF.

This clone was found once. V and J are TRBV21-1 and TRBJ2-4; no DNA check was done on the table's D call, TRBD1. TRBV21-1 is termed a pseudogene. This CDR3 is built from 16 residues. CDR3 protein: CASSKGALRAKNIQYF. The CDR3 DNA reads TGTGCCAGCAGCAAGGGGGCCCTGAGGGCCAAAAACATTCAGTACTTC.

The gene calls are TRBV5-1 and TRBJ2-1, with D hard to call. V was trimmed by 0 bases and J by 8 bases, leaving 9 bases between them. The CDR3 is 13 amino acids. CDR1 SGHRS and CDR2 YFSETQ come from the germline V gene. CDR3 sequence: CASSLVLGHEQFF. As DNA, the CDR3 is TGCGCCAGCAGCTTGGTCCTAGGTCATGAGCAGTTCTTC.

V usage is TRBV5-6 and J usage is TRBJ1-5; D is unresolved. CDR1 and CDR2 from the germline V gene are SGHDT and YYEEEE. The ends were cut back, 2 bases at V and 7 bases at J, with 13 bases in the middle. The CDR3 has 14 amino acids. For the CDR3, the DNA is TGTGCCAGCAGCTTTGGGAGAGGAGGGCAGCCCCAGCATTTT. Its translation: CASSFGRGGQPQHF.

The chain has TRBV30 and TRBJ1-4; D is possibly TRBD1 (5 bases). Trimming stripped 1 base from V and 0 bases from J, with 9 bases between. This CDR3 is 15 amino acids long. Germline-derived CDR1 and CDR2 are GTSNPN and SVGIG (reference sequence). The CDR3 sequence is CAWSAPTATNEKLFF. CDR3 DNA sequence: TGTGCCTGGAGTGCCCCGACAGCAACTAATGAAAAACTGTTTTTT.

The chain carries TRBV9 and TRBJ2-3; D possibly corresponds to TRBD1 (6 bases). The CDR3 is made up of 12 amino acids. The ends were cut back, 6 bases at V and 5 bases at J, with 10 bases in the middle. Germline values: CDR1 SGDLS, CDR2 YYNGEE. This CDR3 is CASKGGRDTQYF. The DNA for the CDR3 is TGTGCCAGCAAAGGGGGTAGAGATACGCAGTATTTT.

This chain links TRBV29-1 with TRBJ1-2; TRBD1 agrees at 12 bases. This CDR3 spans 16 amino acids. Trimming removed 4 bases from V and 2 bases from J; junction bases left unmatched: 8. The germline CDR1 and CDR2 sequences are SQVTM and ANQGSEA. CDR3 sequence: CSVGGDRGQRNYGYTF. CDR3 nucleotide sequence: TGCAGCGTTGGAGGGGACAGGGGGCAGCGAAACTATGGCTACACCTTC.